This T cell receptor (beta chain) is from a study of CD8 T cells in Susac syndrome (dated by TCRdb to between 2018 and 2021). Notes on the research overall: Whether CD8+ T cell activation and differentiation in Susac syndrome was antigen driven was tested using repertoire sequencing.

Peripheral blood CD8+ and CD4+ T cells from healthy donors, Susac syndrome patients and multiple sclerosis patients were profiled using high-throughput TCR beta sequencing. The healthy donors served as controls matched for age and sex. Bulk CD8+ and CD4+ T cells were purified magnetically by negative isolation, whereas CD8+ TEMRA cells were enriched by FACS. Blood was collected in EDTA tubes and processed within 24 hours, with PBMCs isolated through density gradient centrifugation. PBMCs intended for TCR sequencing were cryopreserved in liquid nitrogen and thawed later in a water bath at 37 degrees C. A purity of at least 90% was achieved for sorted or isolated CD4+, CD8+ and CD8+ TEMRA cells. The CDR3 runs 15 amino acids, cysteine and phenylalanine included. The CDR3 DNA has 45 bases and is translated from base 1. Cut back by 4 bases and 4 bases, the V and J ends lie 15 bases apart. CDR1 is given as SGHAT and CDR2 as FQNNGV, both from the germline V gene.

RNA was extracted using the RNeasy kit, and 0.5 to 1 microgram was reverse transcribed with random hexamers. TCR beta CDR3 regions were amplified with the immunoSEQ multiplex PCR assay covering 54 Vbeta and 13 Jbeta segments. Bias from PCR amplification was corrected by using a synthetic template baseline for primer optimization and for computational correction. On the authors' methods: Only productive sequences were kept, with reads annotated to V, D and J genes according to IMGT and analyzed in immunoSEQ Analyzer. Clonality was computed as one minus Shannon entropy normalized by log2 of the number of productive unique sequences. Public and private clones were assessed among the 100 most prevalent clones of each patient and control. A clone was defined as Susac-specific if it was absent from the healthy and MS cohorts, from 1052 published viral clones and from other ImmuneACCESS disease sequences. TCRdb took the public reads, trimmed them with fastp at Q25, ran MiXCR for clone calling and kept in-frame beta chains. Identical CDR3 protein sequences are pooled into one entry, listed with their most common genes and DNA. Clone size and V and J calls follow TCRdb, not the original study. Recorded for this sample are 150,000 to 200,000 distinct CDR3 sequences; approximately 95% of them occurred a single time. 0.085% to 0.13% of the sample is taken by the ten largest.

Remarks on this clonotype: Its antigen is still unknown. Base qualities are not provided; no much larger clone lies one nucleotide away.

The study at large found these results: The number of individuals in the TCR sequencing and HLA analysis was acknowledged as relatively small.

This TCR was sampled from a human donor in good health. Recombination connected TRBV11-2 to TRBJ2-3, and the D gene may be TRBD1, 5 bases matching. The sequencing input was CD4+ T cells from PBMCs. The DNA is TGTGCCAGCAGCTGGGGCGGCTATGTCCCAGATACGCAGTATTTT. Its translation is CASSWGGYVPDTQYF.